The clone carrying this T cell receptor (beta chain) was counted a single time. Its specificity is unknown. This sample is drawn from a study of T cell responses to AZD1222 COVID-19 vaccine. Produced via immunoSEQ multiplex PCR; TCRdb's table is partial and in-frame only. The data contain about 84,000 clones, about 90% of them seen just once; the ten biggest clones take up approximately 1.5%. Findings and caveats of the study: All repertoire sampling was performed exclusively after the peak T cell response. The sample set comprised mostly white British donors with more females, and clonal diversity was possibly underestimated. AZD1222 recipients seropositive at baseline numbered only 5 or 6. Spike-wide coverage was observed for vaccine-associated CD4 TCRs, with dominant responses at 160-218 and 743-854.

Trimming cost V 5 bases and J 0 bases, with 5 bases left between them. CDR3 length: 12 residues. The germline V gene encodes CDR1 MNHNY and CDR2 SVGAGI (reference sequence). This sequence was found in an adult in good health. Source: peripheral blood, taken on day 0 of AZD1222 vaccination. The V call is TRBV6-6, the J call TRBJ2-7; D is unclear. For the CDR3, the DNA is TGTGCCAGCAGTCCCGGCTCCTACGAGCAGTACTTC. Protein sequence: CASSPGSYEQYF.